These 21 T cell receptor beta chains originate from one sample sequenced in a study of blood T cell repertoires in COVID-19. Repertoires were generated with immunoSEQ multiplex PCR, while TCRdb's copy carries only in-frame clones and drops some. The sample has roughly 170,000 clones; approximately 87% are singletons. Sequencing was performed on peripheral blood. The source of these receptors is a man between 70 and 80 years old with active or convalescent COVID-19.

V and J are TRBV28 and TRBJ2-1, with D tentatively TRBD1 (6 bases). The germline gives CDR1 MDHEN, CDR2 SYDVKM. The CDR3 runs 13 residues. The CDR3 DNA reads TGTGCGACGGCCAGGGGAACCTACAATGAGCAGTTCTTC. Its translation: CATARGTYNEQFF.

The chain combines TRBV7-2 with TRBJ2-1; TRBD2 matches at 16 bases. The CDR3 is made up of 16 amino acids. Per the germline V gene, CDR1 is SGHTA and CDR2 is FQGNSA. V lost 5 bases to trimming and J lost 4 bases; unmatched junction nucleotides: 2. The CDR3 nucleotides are TGTGCCAGCAGCCAGGGACTAGCGGGAGGGTACAATGAGCAGTTCTTC. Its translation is CASSQGLAGGYNEQFF.

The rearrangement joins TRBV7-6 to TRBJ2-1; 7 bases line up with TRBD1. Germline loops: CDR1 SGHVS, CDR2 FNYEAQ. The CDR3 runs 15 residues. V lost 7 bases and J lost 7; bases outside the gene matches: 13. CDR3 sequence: CASTKQTGSGNEQFF. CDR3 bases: TGTGCCAGCACCAAGCAGACAGGGTCGGGAAATGAGCAGTTCTTC.

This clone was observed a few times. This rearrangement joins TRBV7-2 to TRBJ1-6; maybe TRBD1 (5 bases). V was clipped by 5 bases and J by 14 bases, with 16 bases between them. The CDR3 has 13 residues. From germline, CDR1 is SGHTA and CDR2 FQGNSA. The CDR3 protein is CASSPTTVSSLHF. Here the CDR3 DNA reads TGTGCCAGCAGCCCCACGACAGTCTCGTCCCTCCACTTT.

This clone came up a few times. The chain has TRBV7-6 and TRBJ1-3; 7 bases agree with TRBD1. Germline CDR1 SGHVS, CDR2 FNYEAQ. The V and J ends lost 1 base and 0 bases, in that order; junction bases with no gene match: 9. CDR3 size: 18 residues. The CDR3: CASSLVPGQSSSGNTIYF. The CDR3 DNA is TGTGCCAGCAGCTTAGTACCGGGACAGTCCTCCTCTGGAAACACCATATATTTT.

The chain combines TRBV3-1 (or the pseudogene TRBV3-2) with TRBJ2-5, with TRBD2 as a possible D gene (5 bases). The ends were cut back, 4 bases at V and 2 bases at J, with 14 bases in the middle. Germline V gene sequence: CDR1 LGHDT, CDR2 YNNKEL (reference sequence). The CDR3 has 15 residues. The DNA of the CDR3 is TGTGCCAGCAGCCTTACGGTCGGGGTACAAGAGACCCAGTACTTC. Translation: CASSLTVGVQETQYF.

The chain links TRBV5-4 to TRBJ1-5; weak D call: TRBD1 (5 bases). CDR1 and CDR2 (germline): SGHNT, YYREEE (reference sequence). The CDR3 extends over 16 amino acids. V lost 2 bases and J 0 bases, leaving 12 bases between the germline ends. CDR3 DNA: TGTGCCAGCAGCTTAGGGGCCCCCGATAGCAATCAGCCCCAGCATTTT. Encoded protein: CASSLGAPDSNQPQHF.

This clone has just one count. The DNA for the CDR3 is TGTGCCAGCAGTGGCTCAAGAGCGGGTGAGCAGTTCTTC. Translating it yields CASSGSRAGEQFF. The rearrangement uses TRBV2 and TRBJ2-1, with D perhaps TRBD2 (6 bases). The V gene's germline CDR1 is SNHLY and CDR2 FYNNEI. This CDR3 region has 13 residues. Deletions cut 4 bases from V and 9 bases from J, with 13 bases between.

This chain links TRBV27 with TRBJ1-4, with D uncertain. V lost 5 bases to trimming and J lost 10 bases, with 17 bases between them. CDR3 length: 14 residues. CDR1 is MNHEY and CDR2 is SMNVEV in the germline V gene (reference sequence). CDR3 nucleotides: TGTGCCAGCAGTCCCCTGGGTCAGGCTGGAAAACTGTTTTTT. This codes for CASSPLGQAGKLFF.

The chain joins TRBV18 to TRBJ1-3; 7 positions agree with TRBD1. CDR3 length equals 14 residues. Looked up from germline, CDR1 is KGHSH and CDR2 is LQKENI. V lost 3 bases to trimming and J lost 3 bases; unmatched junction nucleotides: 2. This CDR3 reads CASSPRQGGNTIYF. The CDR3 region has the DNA TGTGCCAGCTCACCCCGACAGGGTGGAAACACCATATATTTT.

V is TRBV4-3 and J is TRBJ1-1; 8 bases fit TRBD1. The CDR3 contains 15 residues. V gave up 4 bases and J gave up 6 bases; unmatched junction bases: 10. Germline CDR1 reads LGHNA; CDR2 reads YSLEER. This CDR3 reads CASSPSDRDWAEAFF. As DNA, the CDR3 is TGCGCCAGCAGCCCCTCGGACAGGGACTGGGCTGAAGCTTTCTTT.

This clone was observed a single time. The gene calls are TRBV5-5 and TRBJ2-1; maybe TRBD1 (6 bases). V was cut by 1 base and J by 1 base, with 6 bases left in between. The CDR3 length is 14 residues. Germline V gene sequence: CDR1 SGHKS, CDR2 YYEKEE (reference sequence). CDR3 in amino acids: CASSLTGSYNEQFF. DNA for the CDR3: TGTGCCAGCAGCTTGACAGGGTCCTACAATGAGCAGTTCTTC.

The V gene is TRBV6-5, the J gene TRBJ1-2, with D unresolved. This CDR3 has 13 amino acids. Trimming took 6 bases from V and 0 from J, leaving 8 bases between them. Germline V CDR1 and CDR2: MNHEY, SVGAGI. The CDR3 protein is CASSAVPNYGYTF. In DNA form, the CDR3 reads TGTGCCAGCAGCGCGGTCCCTAACTATGGCTACACCTTC.

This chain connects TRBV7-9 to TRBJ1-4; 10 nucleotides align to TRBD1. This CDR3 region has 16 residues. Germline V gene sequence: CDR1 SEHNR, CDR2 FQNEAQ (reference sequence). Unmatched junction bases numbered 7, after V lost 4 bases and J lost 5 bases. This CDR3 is CASSYLRGQGNEKLFF. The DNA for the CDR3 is TGTGCCAGCAGCTACCTCCGGGGACAGGGGAATGAAAAACTGTTTTTT.

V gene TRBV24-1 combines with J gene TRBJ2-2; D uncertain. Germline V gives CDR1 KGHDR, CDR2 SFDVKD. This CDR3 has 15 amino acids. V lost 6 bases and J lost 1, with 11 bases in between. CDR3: CATSRSTVNTGELFF. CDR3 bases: TGTGCCACCAGTCGCTCAACAGTGAACACCGGGGAGCTGTTTTTT.

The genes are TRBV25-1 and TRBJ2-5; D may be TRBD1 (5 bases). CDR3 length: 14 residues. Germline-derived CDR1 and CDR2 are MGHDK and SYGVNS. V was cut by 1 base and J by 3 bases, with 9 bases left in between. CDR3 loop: CASSESTVKETQYF. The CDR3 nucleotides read TGTGCCAGCAGTGAATCGACAGTTAAAGAGACCCAGTACTTC.

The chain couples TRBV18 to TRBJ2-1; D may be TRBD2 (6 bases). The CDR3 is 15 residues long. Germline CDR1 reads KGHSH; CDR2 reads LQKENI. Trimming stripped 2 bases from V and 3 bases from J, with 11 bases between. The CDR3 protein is CASSPTGRDYNEQFF. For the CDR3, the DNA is TGTGCCAGCTCACCAACTGGGCGGGACTACAATGAGCAGTTCTTC.

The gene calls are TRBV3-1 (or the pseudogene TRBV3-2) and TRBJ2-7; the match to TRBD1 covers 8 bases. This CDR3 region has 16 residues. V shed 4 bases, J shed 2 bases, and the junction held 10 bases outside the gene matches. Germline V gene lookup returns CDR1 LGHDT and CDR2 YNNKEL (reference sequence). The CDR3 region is CASSPPRTGCPYEQYF. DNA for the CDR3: TGTGCCAGCAGCCCCCCACGGACAGGGTGTCCCTACGAGCAGTACTTC.

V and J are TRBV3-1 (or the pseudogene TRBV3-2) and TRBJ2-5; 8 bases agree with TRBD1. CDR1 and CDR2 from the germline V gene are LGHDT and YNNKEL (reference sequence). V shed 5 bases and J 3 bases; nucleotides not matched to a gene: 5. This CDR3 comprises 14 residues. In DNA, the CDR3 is TGTGCCAGCAGCAGAGGGACAGGTAAAGAGACCCAGTACTTC. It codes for CASSRGTGKETQYF.

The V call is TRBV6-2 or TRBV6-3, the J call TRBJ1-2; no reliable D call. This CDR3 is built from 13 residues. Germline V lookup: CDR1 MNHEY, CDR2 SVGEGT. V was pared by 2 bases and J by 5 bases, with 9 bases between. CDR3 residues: CASSYPAVYGYTF. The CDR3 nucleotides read TGTGCCAGCAGTTACCCGGCGGTTTATGGCTACACCTTC.

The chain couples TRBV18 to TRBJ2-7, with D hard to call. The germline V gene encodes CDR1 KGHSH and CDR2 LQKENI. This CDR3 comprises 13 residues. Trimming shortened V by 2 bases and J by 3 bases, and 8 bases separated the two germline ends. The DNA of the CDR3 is TGTGCCAGCTCACCAGCCCTAGGCTACGAGCAGTACTTC. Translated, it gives CASSPALGYEQYF.